This TCR beta chain was obtained from a study of Graves' ophthalmopathy and Graves' hyperthyroidism. Per the germline V gene, CDR1 is DFQATT and CDR2 is SNEGSKA (reference sequence). The V and J ends lost 6 bases and 3 bases, in that order; junction bases with no gene match: 16. CDR3 length: 16 residues. Amplification targeted the TCR beta CDR3 regions, with RNA transcripts as the source material. The library came from an HTBI-primed first-round RT-PCR and a second-round multiplex PCR. TCRdb called the multiplex PCR reads again in MiXCR, with one record for every CDR3 protein. The sample records 300,000 to 500,000 distinct CDR3 sequences, less than 20% being singletons. The table lists this clonotype with many counts.

This chain joins TRBV20-1 and TRBJ1-2; TRBD1 matches 7 bases. Sequenced input: peripheral blood. The sequence came from a young woman with stable Graves' hyperthyroidism. CDR3 nucleotides: TGCAGTGCCGGCCGGGACAGATCCCTGGGACACTATGGCTACACCTTC. Its protein product is CSAGRDRSLGHYGYTF.